The text below deals with one TCR beta chain. Its antigen is not known. This table comes from immunoSEQ multiplex PCR, and its TCRdb copy is limited to in-frame clones, with some not included. The table lists about 710,000 clones, about 80% of them singletons. These data are taken from a study of shared clonotypes between healthy human individuals. General observations from the study: It was the non-shared clonotypes that had lower generation probabilities than clonotypes shared by all four donors. Apart from blood, nothing was sampled; tissue repertoires likely differ. A generally larger estimated richness was seen in naive subsets than in memory subsets.

Between the trimmed V and J ends, which lost 9 bases and 9 bases, there was a span of 21 bases. CDR3 length: 13 residues. Germline CDR1 and CDR2: MNHNS and SASEGT. Free of recent acute infections or vaccinations, the donors were healthy HIV-negative adults. Material for sequencing was memory CD4+ T cells sorted from blood. Subset specified: CD45RA-negative fraction. This receptor was obtained from a woman aged 30 to 39 in good health. V and J are TRBV6-1 and TRBJ2-7; D might be TRBD1 (5 bases). CDR3 in amino acids: CASRKQDYTGQYF. The CDR3 DNA sequence: TGTGCCAGTCGGAAACAGGATTATACGGGGCAGTACTTC.